These 30 T cell receptor beta chains were all obtained from the same sample, sequenced in a study of blood T cell repertoires in COVID-19. Data came from immunoSEQ multiplex PCR; TCRdb stores just in-frame clones and leaves some out. The sample carries about 200,000 clones, more than 65% recorded once. The sequenced sample was peripheral blood. These receptors all come from a human donor in a cohort sampled during active COVID-19.

The V call is TRBV5-1, the J call TRBJ2-3, with D maybe TRBD1 (5 bases). Between the trimmed V and J ends, which lost 2 bases and 4 bases, there was a span of 14 bases. CDR1 and CDR2 (germline): SGHRS, YFSETQ. This CDR3 has 15 amino acids. CDR3 in DNA: TGCGCCAGCAGCTTACAGGCACCCAGTGCAGATACGCAGTATTTT. Translated: CASSLQAPSADTQYF.

The chain carries TRBV18 and TRBJ2-1; the match to TRBD2 covers 11 bases. The CDR3 has 16 amino acids. Germline V gene data show CDR1 as KGHSH and CDR2 as LQKENI. The V gene end was trimmed by 0 bases and the J gene end by 3 bases; junction bases not matched to a gene: 1. CDR3 residues: CASSPPGLAGYNEQFF. The CDR3 region has the DNA TGTGCCAGCTCACCACCCGGACTAGCGGGCTACAATGAGCAGTTCTTC. The full variable domain, rest sourced from reference TRBV18 and TRBJ2-1, is NAGVMQNPRHLVRRRGQEARLRCSPMKGHSHVYWYRQLPEEGLKFMVYLQKENIIDESGMPKERFSAEFPKEGPSILRIQQVVRGDSAAYFCASSPPGLAGYNEQFFGPGTRLTVL.

The chain links TRBV18 to TRBJ2-3; 7 positions match TRBD1. The trim removed 8 bases at V and 1 base at J, leaving 9 bases unmatched. In germline, CDR1 is KGHSH, CDR2 LQKENI. The CDR3 covers 15 residues. CDR3 region: CASKLQGSGTDTQYF. The CDR3 DNA is TGTGCCAGCAAATTACAGGGGTCGGGCACAGATACGCAGTATTTT.

V and J are TRBV30 and TRBJ1-5; D is undetermined. Trimming pared 3 bases from V and 6 bases from J, leaving 12 bases between. Germline CDR1 GTSNPN, CDR2 SVGIG (reference sequence). The CDR3 contains 13 residues. CDR3 DNA: TGTGCCTGGAGCGGAGGTGGGCGTCAGCCCCAGCATTTT. Translated: CAWSGGGRQPQHF.

The rearrangement joins TRBV12-3 or TRBV12-4 to TRBJ2-3; the D is unclear. With 1 base removed from V and 6 bases from J, the gap between germline ends came to 5 bases. CDR3 size: 12 residues. CDR3 loop: CASSLVSDTQYF. The CDR3 bases are TGTGCCAGCAGTTTAGTCTCGGATACGCAGTATTTT.

The chain is built from TRBV3-1 (or the pseudogene TRBV3-2) and TRBJ1-1, with TRBD1 matching 7 bases. This CDR3 is built from 14 residues. The V segment lost 4 bases and the J segment 2 bases; nucleotides outside the gene matches: 4. Germline V gives CDR1 LGHDT, CDR2 YNNKEL (reference sequence). Here the CDR3 reads CASSPRQGNTEAFF. The CDR3 coding sequence is TGTGCCAGCAGCCCCCGACAGGGTAACACTGAAGCTTTCTTT.

The chain links TRBV9 to TRBJ2-2, with 14 bases lining up with TRBD2. This CDR3 region has 19 residues. Germline CDR1 and CDR2: SGDLS and YYNGEE. V lost 3 bases to trimming and J lost 3 bases; unmatched junction nucleotides: 10. The CDR3 sequence is CASSAPRTSGRIDTGELFF. DNA for the CDR3: TGTGCCAGCAGCGCCCCCCGGACTAGCGGGAGGATTGACACCGGGGAGCTGTTTTTT.

CDR3 sequence reads: CASRTGGEQYF. The DNA of the CDR3 is TGCGCCAGCAGAACAGGGGGGGAGCAGTACTTC. This chain joins TRBV4-1 and TRBJ2-7, with 8 bases identical to TRBD1. V gave up 6 bases and J gave up 7 bases; unmatched junction bases: 2. The germline V gene has CDR1 MGHRA and CDR2 YSYEKL. The CDR3 consists of 11 residues.

The chain uses TRBV18 and TRBJ1-4; no definite D call. The CDR3 is 16 residues long. Germline CDR1 is KGHSH and CDR2 is LQKENI. Trimming shortened V by 3 bases and J by 0 bases, and 11 bases separated the two germline ends. In DNA form, the CDR3 reads TGTGCCAGCTCACCGCGGAGCGGTGCAACTAATGAAAAACTGTTTTTT. Amino acid sequence: CASSPRSGATNEKLFF. The full variable domain, with the rest looked up from reference TRBV18 and TRBJ1-4, is NAGVMQNPRHLVRRRGQEARLRCSPMKGHSHVYWYRQLPEEGLKFMVYLQKENIIDESGMPKERFSAEFPKEGPSILRIQQVVRGDSAAYFCASSPRSGATNEKLFFGSGTQLSVL.

The chain couples TRBV18 to TRBJ2-5, with TRBD1 matching over 7 bases. Germline V gene lookup returns CDR1 KGHSH and CDR2 LQKENI. This CDR3 is 16 amino acids long. V lost 1 base, J lost 2 bases, and 7 bases stayed unmatched. CDR3 amino acids: CASSPLPTGSQETQYF. The CDR3 DNA sequence: TGTGCCAGCTCACCACTCCCGACAGGGAGTCAAGAGACCCAGTACTTC.

V and J are TRBV28 and TRBJ2-7; TRBD1 might be the D (6 bases). Germline V gene data show CDR1 as MDHEN and CDR2 as SYDVKM. This CDR3 region has 15 residues. Trimming took off 1 base at V and 3 bases at J, with 13 bases between the two ends. The CDR3 loop reads CASSLSGDMSYEQYF. In nucleotides, the CDR3 is TGTGCCAGCAGTTTATCCGGGGACATGAGCTACGAGCAGTACTTC.

This clone was seen a handful of times. The chain has TRBV28 and TRBJ1-2, with D maybe TRBD1 (5 bases). Trimming cost V 2 bases and J 2 bases, with 9 bases left between them. CDR1 and CDR2 (germline): MDHEN, SYDVKM. This CDR3 is built from 14 residues. The CDR3, as DNA: TGTGCCAGCAGTTTAAGGCAGGGAAACTATGGCTACACCTTC. As protein: CASSLRQGNYGYTF.

This rearrangement joins TRBV14 to TRBJ1-2, with D possibly being TRBD1 (5 bases). This CDR3 comprises 12 residues. Deletions cut 4 bases from V and 4 bases from J, with 7 bases between. CDR1 SGHDN and CDR2 FVKESK come from the germline V gene. This CDR3 is CASSPGVYGYTF. CDR3 bases: TGTGCCAGCAGCCCGGGGGTCTATGGCTACACCTTC.

This chain joins TRBV6-2 or TRBV6-3 and TRBJ1-1, with 9 bases identical to TRBD1. With V trimmed by 5 bases and J by 0 bases, 7 bases remained unmatched. Germline V gene sequence: CDR1 MNHEY, CDR2 SVGEGT. This CDR3 has 16 amino acids. The CDR3 spells CASSDPTGGLNTEAFF. The CDR3 region has the DNA TGTGCCAGCAGTGACCCGACAGGGGGGTTGAACACTGAAGCTTTCTTT.

The chain is built from TRBV19 and TRBJ2-3; D is unresolved. The V end lost 4 bases, the J end lost 5 bases, and 7 bases lay between the germline ends. This CDR3 region has 12 residues. Germline V gives CDR1 LNHDA, CDR2 SQIVND (reference sequence). The CDR3 DNA is TGTGCCAGTAGTACCAGGCAAGATACGCAGTATTTT. This gives the protein CASSTRQDTQYF.

This chain uses TRBV27 with TRBJ2-7; TRBD2 matches 12 bases. Trimming took 10 bases from V and 3 from J; bases not matched to a gene: 7. CDR3 size: 14 residues. CDR1 is MNHEY, CDR2 SMNVEV, per germline (reference sequence). This chain's CDR3 is CATGPTSGSYEQYF. CDR3 bases: TGTGCCACCGGGCCGACTAGCGGGAGCTACGAGCAGTACTTC.

This clone showed up just once. The chain uses TRBV11-3 and TRBJ1-2, with TRBD1 as a possible D gene (5 bases). The V gene's germline CDR1 is SGHNT and CDR2 YENEEA. Trimming left V 3 bases short and J 5 bases short, with 16 bases between. The CDR3 runs 15 residues. CDR3 sequence reads: CASSFSGNGGYGYTF. The CDR3 nucleotides read TGTGCCAGCAGCTTCTCAGGCAACGGGGGATATGGCTACACCTTC.

The chain employs TRBV28 and TRBJ2-6; D possibly corresponds to TRBD1 (5 bases). Per germline, CDR1 MDHEN and CDR2 SYDVKM. V was shortened by 4 bases and J by 4 bases, with 11 bases between the two germline ends. CDR3 size: 15 residues. The CDR3 DNA reads as TGTGCCAGCAGTTCCACAGGTTCCGGGGCCAACGTCCTGACTTTC. Translating it yields CASSSTGSGANVLTF.

J is TRBJ2-7 and V is TRBV11-2; a possible D gene is TRBD1 (6 bases). The CDR3 is made up of 18 amino acids. V shed 5 bases and J shed 2 bases, with 25 bases lying between them. The germline V gene has CDR1 SGHAT and CDR2 FQNNGV. The CDR3 sequence is CASSATGRRRGTPYEQYF. The CDR3 DNA sequence: TGTGCCAGCAGCGCCACTGGACGCCGCAGGGGCACCCCCTACGAGCAGTACTTC.

This chain connects TRBV24-1 to TRBJ2-5; the match to TRBD1 covers 8 bases. The ends lost 4 bases at V and 5 bases at J; junction bases unmatched: 8. The V gene's germline CDR1 is KGHDR and CDR2 SFDVKD. This CDR3 is built from 15 residues. CDR3: CATSDVGQGAETQYF. The DNA of the CDR3 is TGTGCCACCAGTGACGTTGGACAGGGTGCGGAGACCCAGTACTTC.

The rearrangement uses TRBV6-1 and TRBJ1-4, with 10 bases matching TRBD1. The CDR3 runs to 14 residues. Germline lookup yields CDR1 MNHNS and CDR2 SASEGT. J gave up 7 bases and V 2 bases, and 1 base lay outside the gene matches. The CDR3 nucleotides read TGTGCCAGCAGTGAACGGGACAGGGGTGAAAAACTGTTTTTT. Protein: CASSERDRGEKLFF.

This sequence joins TRBV10-2 and TRBJ2-5, with D maybe TRBD1 (6 bases). This CDR3 contains 14 residues. The V gene lost 3 bases and the J gene lost 3 bases, with 11 bases spanning the gap. Germline V CDR1 and CDR2: WSHSY, SAAADI. This CDR3 is CASSDLYREETQYF. The CDR3 DNA reads TGCGCCAGCAGTGATTTGTACAGGGAAGAGACCCAGTACTTC.

The rearrangement links TRBV5-1 to TRBJ2-7; TRBD1 is a possible D gene (6 bases). The CDR3 has 14 amino acids. Germline CDR1 SGHRS, CDR2 YFSETQ. With 4 bases removed from V and 2 bases from J, the gap between germline ends came to 13 bases. CDR3 DNA sequence: TGCGCCAGCAGCCCCGGGGACATTGCCTACGAGCAGTACTTC. Translating it yields CASSPGDIAYEQYF.

This clone showed up many times. V and J are TRBV6-5 and TRBJ2-3; TRBD2 matches at 7 bases. The CDR3 is made up of 12 amino acids. With 11 bases clipped from V and 3 bases from J, the junction kept 5 bases outside the gene matches. The germline CDR1 and CDR2 sequences are MNHEY and SVGAGI. This CDR3 is CALGGNTDTQYF. The CDR3 DNA reads as TGTGCCTTGGGGGGGAATACAGATACGCAGTATTTT.

The chain is built from TRBV7-2 and TRBJ1-1; 12 nucleotides line up with TRBD1. Germline values: CDR1 SGHTA, CDR2 FQGNSA. After removal of 4 bases from V and 11 bases from J, the junction contained 11 bases not matched to a gene. The CDR3 covers 15 residues. CDR3 DNA sequence: TGTGCCAGCAGCTCAACTGCCGGGACAGGGGGCAAGGCTTTCTTT. Encoded protein: CASSSTAGTGGKAFF.

The gene calls are TRBV12-3 or TRBV12-4 and TRBJ2-3; possible D gene TRBD2, 6 bases. The CDR3 length is 10 residues. The V gene lost 3 bases and the J gene lost 11 bases, with 6 bases spanning the gap. The CDR3 loop reads CASSLRGQYF. CDR3 bases: TGTGCCAGCAGTTTGCGGGGGCAGTATTTT.

The chain has TRBV19 and TRBJ2-1; no reliable D call. V lost 7 bases to trimming and J lost 0 bases, with 7 bases between them. Germline-derived CDR1 and CDR2 are LNHDA and SQIVND (reference sequence). CDR3 length: 13 amino acids. DNA for the CDR3: TGTGCCAGTATGAGAAGCTCCTACAATGAGCAGTTCTTC. It encodes CASMRSSYNEQFF.

The chain links TRBV7-9 to TRBJ2-7, with 11 bases that match TRBD2. This CDR3 has 17 residues. The germline gives CDR1 SEHNR, CDR2 FQNEAQ (reference sequence). Trimming at V came to 5 bases and at J to 2 bases, leaving 11 bases not matched to a gene. CDR3 residues: CASSPSPGLAATYEQYF. CDR3 sequence (DNA): TGTGCCAGCAGCCCTAGCCCGGGACTAGCGGCCACCTACGAGCAGTACTTC.

The chain carries TRBV7-9 and TRBJ2-5, with D possibly TRBD2 on 6 matching bases. Germline CDR1 SEHNR, CDR2 FQNEAQ (reference sequence). Trimming took 5 bases from V and 3 from J, leaving 13 bases between them. The CDR3 extends over 14 amino acids. This CDR3 reads CASSRRGAEETQYF. The CDR3 DNA reads TGTGCCAGCAGCCGCCGCGGGGCGGAAGAGACCCAGTACTTC.

The chain joins TRBV29-1 to TRBJ2-3, with TRBD1 identical over 7 bases. Germline V gene data show CDR1 as SQVTM and CDR2 as ANQGSEA. The ends lost 6 bases at V and 4 bases at J; junction bases unmatched: 13. The CDR3 covers 15 residues. DNA for the CDR3: TGCAGCGTCTCCGGTGGGACAGCCAAGCCAGATACGCAGTATTTT. This codes for CSVSGGTAKPDTQYF.